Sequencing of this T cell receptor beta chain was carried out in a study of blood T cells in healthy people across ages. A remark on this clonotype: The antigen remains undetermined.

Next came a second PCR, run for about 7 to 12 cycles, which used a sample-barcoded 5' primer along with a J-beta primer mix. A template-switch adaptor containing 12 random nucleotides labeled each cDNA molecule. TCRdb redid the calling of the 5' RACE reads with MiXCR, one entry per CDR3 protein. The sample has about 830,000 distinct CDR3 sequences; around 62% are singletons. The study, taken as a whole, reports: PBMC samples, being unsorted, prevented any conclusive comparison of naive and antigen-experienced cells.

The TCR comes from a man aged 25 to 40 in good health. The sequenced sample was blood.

The CDR3 reads CASSLSQGSGHTF. CDR3 coding DNA: TGTGCCAGCAGCTTATCTCAGGGAAGCGGCCACACCTTC. This chain links TRBV7-3 with TRBJ1-2; perhaps TRBD1 as D (5 bases). Trimming cost V 2 bases and J 12 bases, with 16 bases left between them. The CDR3 is 13 residues long. Per germline, CDR1 SGHTA and CDR2 FQGTGA. Using reference TRBV7-3 and TRBJ1-2 for the parts outside the CDR3, the full variable domain is GAGVSQTPSNKVTEKGKYVELRCDPISGHTALYWYRQSLGQGPEFLIYFQGTGAADDSGLPNDRFFAVRPEGSVSTLKIQRTERGDSAVYLCASSLSQGSGHTFGSGTRLTVV.